This TCR beta chain was recovered during a study of control samples from healthy donors and cancer patients. This CDR3 region has 13 residues. The V gene's germline CDR1 is MNHNY and CDR2 SVGAGI (reference sequence). Trimming removed 10 bases at V and 1 base at J, with 13 bases between. The table came from immunoSEQ multiplex PCR; TCRdb's copy has only in-frame clones and leaves some out. The sample consists of 79,000 or so clones, roughly nine tenths of them appearing once. The source is a woman aged 50 to 65 with colorectal cancer. The sequenced material came from PBMCs. V and J are TRBV6-6 and TRBJ1-2; no firm D call. The CDR3 region is CAIGDTDNYGYTF. Here the CDR3 DNA reads TGTGCCATCGGGGATACAGATAACTATGGCTACACCTTC.